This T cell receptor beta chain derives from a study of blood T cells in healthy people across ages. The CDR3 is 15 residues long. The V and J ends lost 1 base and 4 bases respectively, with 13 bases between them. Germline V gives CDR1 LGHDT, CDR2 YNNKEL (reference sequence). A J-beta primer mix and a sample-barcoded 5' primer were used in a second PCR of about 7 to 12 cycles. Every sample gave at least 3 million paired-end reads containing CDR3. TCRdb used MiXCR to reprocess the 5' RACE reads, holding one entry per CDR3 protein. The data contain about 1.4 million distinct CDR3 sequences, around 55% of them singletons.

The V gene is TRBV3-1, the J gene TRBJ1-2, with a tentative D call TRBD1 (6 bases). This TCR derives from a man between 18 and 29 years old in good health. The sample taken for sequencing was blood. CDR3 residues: CASSQGGQASYGYTF. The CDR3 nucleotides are TGTGCCAGCAGCCAAGGGGGACAAGCTAGCTATGGCTACACCTTC.